The clone carrying this T cell receptor beta chain was seen only a few times. Germline V lookup: CDR1 WNHNN, CDR2 SYGVQD (reference sequence). The J segment lost 6 bases and the V segment lost 5 bases, leaving 15 bases of the junction unmatched. The length of the CDR3 is 17 residues. The PCR contained 60 Vbeta and 13 Jbeta primers. Clones were read by immunoSEQ multiplex PCR, and TCRdb kept only the in-frame ones, dropping some. The sample consists of roughly 54,000 clones, 70% of them appearing once. This specimen belongs to a study of cytomegalovirus exposure and HLA in healthy donors. The V and J genes are TRBV10-1 and TRBJ2-2; 7 bases fit TRBD1. Sequencing was done on a sample of PBMCs. The receptor's source is a woman aged 55 to 70 in good health and CMV-seropositive. CDR3 protein: CASSPLKTGSAAGELFF. The CDR3 nucleotides read TGCGCCAGCAGTCCCCTTAAGACAGGGAGCGCGGCCGGGGAGCTGTTTTTT.